Below are 15 T cell receptor beta chains sequenced from a single sample in a study of T cells after yellow fever vaccination. MiXCR, run by TCRdb on the 5' RACE reads, gives a single entry per CDR3 protein. The data show 340,000 or so distinct CDR3 sequences, around 12% seen once. This material consisted of CD4+ T cells sorted from PBMCs, taken 15 days after the yellow fever booster vaccination. These receptors originate from a young man who received the YFV17D yellow fever vaccine.

This clonotype has just a few counts. This chain connects TRBV24-1 to TRBJ2-3; 10 bases agree with TRBD2. Per germline, CDR1 KGHDR and CDR2 SFDVKD. The CDR3 is 16 residues long. Trimming removed 3 bases from V and 5 bases from J; junction bases left unmatched: 7. CDR3 bases: TGTGCCACCAGTGATAACAGCGGGGGGGCCCGAGATACGCAGTATTTT. Translated, it gives CATSDNSGGARDTQYF.

The chain recombines TRBV21-1 with TRBJ2-5. TRBV21-1 is noted as a pseudogene. The CDR3 runs to 16 residues. CDR3: CASSKGWKFCQETQYF. DNA for the CDR3: TGTGCCAGCAGCAAAGGGTGGAAGTTTTGCCAAGAGACCCAGTACTTC.

This clonotype was counted a few times. The chain employs TRBV6-2 or TRBV6-3 and TRBJ2-5; TRBD1 aligns across 8 bases. V dropped 6 bases and J dropped 4; count of bases not matched to a gene: 7. CDR1 is MNHEY, CDR2 SVGEGT, per germline. The CDR3 loop spans 14 amino acids. The CDR3 DNA is TGTGCCAGCAGACGGACAGGGAAAGGAGAGACCCAGTACTTC. Amino acids: CASRRTGKGETQYF.

The chain combines TRBV4-2 with TRBJ2-1, with 13 bases identical to TRBD2. The germline V gene has CDR1 LGHNA and CDR2 YNFKEQ. V lost 3 bases, J lost 9 bases, and 2 bases stayed unmatched. The CDR3 is 14 residues long. The CDR3 nucleotides are TGTGCCAGCAGCCACGGACTAGCGGGGGTTGAGCAGTTCTTC. It specifies CASSHGLAGVEQFF.

This chain uses TRBV3-1 with TRBJ2-5, with TRBD2 matching over 8 bases. This CDR3 is 14 amino acids long. CDR1 is LGHDT, CDR2 YNNKEL, per germline (reference sequence). Trimming cost V 7 bases and J 5 bases; bases outside gene matches: 9. The CDR3 spells CASNHGGVYETQYF. The CDR3 DNA follows: TGTGCCAGCAACCACGGGGGGGTATATGAGACCCAGTACTTC.

The chain couples TRBV6-1 to TRBJ2-6, with D possibly TRBD2 on 6 matching bases. Between the trimmed V and J ends, which lost 11 bases and 0 bases, there was a span of 14 bases. CDR1 and CDR2 (germline): MNHNS, SASEGT. The CDR3 length is 15 residues. The CDR3 region is CAGRRGASGANVLTF. The CDR3 DNA sequence: TGTGCCGGTCGGAGGGGTGCCTCTGGGGCCAACGTCCTGACTTTC.

This clonotype was seen a few times. CDR3 in DNA: TGCAGTGCTAGAGATGGACGGTACGCTGGGGCTGAAGCTTTCTTT. It is translated as CSARDGRYAGAEAFF. V and J are TRBV20-1 and TRBJ1-1; the D is unclear. Germline CDR1 and CDR2: DFQATT and SNEGSKA (reference sequence). V lost 0 bases and J lost 6, with 17 bases in between. This CDR3 is 15 amino acids long.

This clonotype appeared a few times. The chain links TRBV6-5 to TRBJ1-1; D call uncertain. The CDR3 runs 13 residues. Trimming took off 2 bases at V and 2 bases at J, with 6 bases between the two ends. Germline CDR1 is MNHEY and CDR2 is SVGAGI. The CDR3 reads CASSYQINTEAFF. The CDR3 DNA is TGTGCCAGCAGTTACCAGATAAACACTGAAGCTTTCTTT.

The rearrangement joins TRBV24-1 to TRBJ2-5; D is undetermined. Germline CDR1 reads KGHDR; CDR2 reads SFDVKD. The CDR3 covers 13 residues. The V end was cut by 0 bases, the J end by 6 bases, with 7 bases between. The CDR3 protein is CATSDLYTKTQYF. The CDR3 coding sequence is TGTGCCACCAGTGATTTGTACACGAAGACCCAGTACTTC.

This clonotype showed up just a few times. The V and J genes are TRBV2 and TRBJ2-5; the D is unclear. There are 13 residues in the CDR3. Germline values: CDR1 SNHLY, CDR2 FYNNEI. Trimming cost V 3 bases and J 5 bases, with 10 bases left between them. The CDR3 loop is CASSEQSVETQYF. The DNA for the CDR3 is TGTGCCAGCAGTGAGCAGAGTGTGGAGACCCAGTACTTC.

This chain links TRBV19 with TRBJ2-3; tentatively, D is TRBD1 or TRBD2 (5 bases each). Trimming pared 8 bases from V and 5 bases from J, leaving 20 bases between. The CDR3 length is 15 residues. Germline assignment: CDR1 LNHDA and CDR2 SQIVND (reference sequence). CDR3 region: CASLPGAQHRDTQYF. As DNA, the CDR3 is TGTGCCAGTCTACCCGGGGCCCAACATCGAGATACGCAGTATTTT. Combining the CDR3 with reference TRBV19 and TRBJ2-3 gives the whole variable domain DGGITQSPKYLFRKEGQNVTLSCEQNLNHDAMYWYRQDPGQGLRLIYYSQIVNDFQKGDIAEGYSVSREKKESFPLTVTSAQKNPTAFYLCASLPGAQHRDTQYFGPGTRLTVL.

The J gene is TRBJ2-3, the V gene TRBV20-1; the match to TRBD2 covers 8 bases. This CDR3 has 15 residues. V gave up 6 bases and J gave up 4 bases; unmatched junction bases: 12. Per the germline V gene, CDR1 is DFQATT and CDR2 is SNEGSKA (reference sequence). In DNA, the CDR3 is TGCAGTGCCAATCCCGGGACTAGGGCGGCAGATACGCAGTATTTT. Protein sequence: CSANPGTRAADTQYF.

This clonotype was detected only a few times. The chain uses TRBV7-2 and TRBJ1-2, with TRBD1 matching 9 bases. Per the germline V gene, CDR1 is SGHTA and CDR2 is FQGNSA. The ends lost 5 bases at V and 6 bases at J; junction bases unmatched: 4. The CDR3 contains 13 residues. Written as DNA, the CDR3 is TGTGCCAGCAGCCAGGGACAGGGAGATGGCTACACCTTC. It encodes CASSQGQGDGYTF.

This clonotype came up many times. V and J are TRBV5-1 and TRBJ2-5; 11 bases align to TRBD2. Germline V CDR1 and CDR2: SGHRS, YFSETQ. The CDR3 extends over 16 amino acids. Germline trimming cut 3 bases from V and 1 base from J; bases unmatched to any gene: 5. CDR3 DNA sequence: TGCGCCAGCAGCTCTGGACTAGCGGGTCCCCAAGAGACCCAGTACTTC. Amino acids: CASSSGLAGPQETQYF.

The chain is built from TRBV10-3 and TRBJ1-1; perhaps TRBD1 as D (6 bases). Per germline, CDR1 ENHRY and CDR2 SYGVKD. This CDR3 is built from 13 residues. The germline V and J ends were trimmed by 10 bases and 5 bases, with 17 bases remaining between them. This chain's CDR3 is CATAVRGGTEAFF. The CDR3 DNA follows: TGTGCCACCGCGGTCAGGGGTGGAACTGAAGCTTTCTTT.